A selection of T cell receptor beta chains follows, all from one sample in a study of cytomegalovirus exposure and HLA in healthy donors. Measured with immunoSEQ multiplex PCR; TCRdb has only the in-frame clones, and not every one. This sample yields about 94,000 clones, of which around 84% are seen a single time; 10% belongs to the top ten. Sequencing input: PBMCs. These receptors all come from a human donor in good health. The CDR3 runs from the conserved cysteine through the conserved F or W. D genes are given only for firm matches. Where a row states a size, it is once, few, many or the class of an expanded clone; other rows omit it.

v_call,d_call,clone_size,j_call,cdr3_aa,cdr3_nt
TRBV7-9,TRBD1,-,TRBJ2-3,CASSLPTGDTDTQYF,TGTGCCAGCAGCTTACCGACAGGGGACACAGATACGCAGTATTTT
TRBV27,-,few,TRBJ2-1,CASNQRGISYNEQFF,TGTGCCAGCAATCAACGAGGGATCTCCTACAATGAGCAGTTCTTC
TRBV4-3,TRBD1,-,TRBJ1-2,CASSPRDSGNYGYTF,TGCGCCAGCAGCCCGCGGGACAGTGGTAACTATGGCTACACCTTC
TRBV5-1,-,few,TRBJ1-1,CASSLEGVTEAFF,TGCGCCAGCAGCTTGGAAGGGGTCACTGAAGCTTTCTTT
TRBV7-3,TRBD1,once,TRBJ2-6,CASSLGGQNSGANVLTF,TGTGCCAGCAGCTTAGGGGGACAGAACTCTGGGGCCAACGTCCTGACTTTC
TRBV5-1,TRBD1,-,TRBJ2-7,CASSLGQGFSYEQYF,TGCGCCAGCAGCTTGGGACAGGGATTCTCCTACGAGCAGTACTTC
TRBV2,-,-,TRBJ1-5,CASGERVVLSSNQPQHF,TGTGCCAGCGGAGAGCGGGTAGTATTAAGTAGCAATCAGCCCCAGCATTTT
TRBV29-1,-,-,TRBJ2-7,CSVGLGGYEQYF,TGCAGCGTTGGGCTAGGGGGCTACGAGCAGTACTTC
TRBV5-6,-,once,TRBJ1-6,CASSLGQRNNSPLHF,TGTGCCAGCAGCTTGGGACAGAGAAATAATTCACCCCTCCACTTT
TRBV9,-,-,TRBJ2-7,CASSVGRQDSYEQYF,TGTGCCAGCAGCGTAGGACGCCAGGACTCCTACGAGCAGTACTTC
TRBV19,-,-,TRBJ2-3,CASSMRSGGPSTDTQYF,TGTGCCAGTAGTATGCGTAGCGGCGGCCCGAGCACAGATACGCAGTATTTT
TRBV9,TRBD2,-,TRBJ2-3,CASSASGGALDTQYF,TGTGCCAGCAGCGCTAGCGGGGGGGCCTTAGATACGCAGTATTTT
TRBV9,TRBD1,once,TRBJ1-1,CASSGPGQVQNTEAFF,TGTGCCAGCAGCGGGCCGGGACAGGTGCAAAACACTGAAGCTTTCTTT
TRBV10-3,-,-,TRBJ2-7,CAISGGRGYEQYF,TGTGCCATCAGTGGGGGCAGGGGCTACGAGCAGTACTTC
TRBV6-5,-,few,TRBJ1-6,CASSYTWPAGNSPLHF,TGTGCCAGCAGTTACACCTGGCCAGCGGGAAATTCACCCCTCCACTTT
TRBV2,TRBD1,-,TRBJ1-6,CASSAGTGYSPLHF,TGTGCCAGCAGTGCCGGGACAGGGTATTCACCCCTCCACTTT
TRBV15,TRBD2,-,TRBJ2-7,CATSRAGTSGEQYF,TGTGCCACCAGCAGAGCCGGGACTAGCGGAGAGCAGTACTTC
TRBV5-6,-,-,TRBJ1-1,CASSRTGWPEAFF,TGTGCCAGCAGCCGTACAGGGTGGCCTGAAGCTTTCTTT
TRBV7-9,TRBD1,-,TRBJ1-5,CASSRTGENQPQHF,TGTGCCAGCAGCAGGACAGGGGAGAATCAGCCCCAGCATTTT
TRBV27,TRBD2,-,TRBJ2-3,CASRGDSTDTQYF,TGTGCCAGCCGGGGGGACAGCACAGATACGCAGTATTTT
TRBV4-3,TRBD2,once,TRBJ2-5,CASSHAGRQETQYF,TGCGCCAGCAGCCATGCCGGGAGGCAAGAGACCCAGTACTTC
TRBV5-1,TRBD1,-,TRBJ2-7,CASSSSAGGGIGYEQYF,TGCGCCAGCAGCTCATCAGCAGGGGGCGGGATCGGCTACGAGCAGTACTTC
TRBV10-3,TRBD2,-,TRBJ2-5,CATGTSGRQQETQYF,TGTGCCACCGGGACTAGCGGGCGGCAGCAAGAGACCCAGTACTTC
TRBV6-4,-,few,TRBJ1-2,CASSAAGGDYGYTF,TGTGCCAGCAGTGCCGCCGGGGGGGACTATGGCTACACCTTC
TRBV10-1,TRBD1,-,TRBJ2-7,CASSLDREYEQYF,TGCGCCAGCAGTCTGGACAGGGAATACGAGCAGTACTTC
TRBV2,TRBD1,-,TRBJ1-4,CASSEGGTGNEKLFF,TGTGCCAGCAGTGAAGGTGGGACAGGGAATGAAAAACTGTTTTTT
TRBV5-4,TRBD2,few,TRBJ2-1,CASSFGTSGRHNEQFF,TGTGCCAGCAGCTTCGGGACTAGCGGGAGGCACAATGAGCAGTTCTTC
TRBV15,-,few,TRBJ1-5,CATSRAGQGRPQHF,TGTGCCACCAGCAGAGCGGGTCAGGGAAGGCCCCAGCATTTT
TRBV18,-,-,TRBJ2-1,CASSPPGRREVNEQFF,TGTGCCAGCTCACCACCGGGGAGGAGGGAGGTCAATGAGCAGTTCTTC
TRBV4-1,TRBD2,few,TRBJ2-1,CASSQGMLSGGPSYNEQFF,TGCGCCAGCAGCCAAGGTATGCTTAGCGGGGGCCCCTCCTACAATGAGCAGTTCTTC
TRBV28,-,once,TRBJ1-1,CASSRTLNTEAFF,TGTGCCAGCAGTCGAACACTGAACACTGAAGCTTTCTTT
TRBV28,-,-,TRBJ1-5,CASSQDSFNQQPQHF,TGTGCCAGCAGTCAGGACAGTTTTAACCAACAGCCCCAGCATTTT
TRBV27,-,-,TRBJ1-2,CASSLQVGYGYTF,TGTGCCAGCAGTTTACAGGTGGGCTATGGCTACACCTTC
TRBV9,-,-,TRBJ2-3,CASSVAGIASDTQYF,TGTGCCAGCAGCGTAGCTGGGATAGCTAGCGATACGCAGTATTTT
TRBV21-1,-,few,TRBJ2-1,CASSKAGGVYNEQFF,TGTGCCAGCAGCAAAGCGGGCGGGGTTTACAATGAGCAGTTCTTC
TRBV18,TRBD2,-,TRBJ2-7,CASSSGLASLYEQYF,TGTGCCAGCTCGTCGGGACTAGCAAGTTTATACGAGCAGTACTTC
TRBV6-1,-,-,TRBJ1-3,CASSEGSLVNTIYF,TGTGCCAGCAGTGAGGGCAGTTTGGTAAACACCATATATTTT
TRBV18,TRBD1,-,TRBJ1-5,CASSSVGTDQPQHF,TGTGCCAGCTCATCCGTCGGGACAGATCAGCCCCAGCATTTT
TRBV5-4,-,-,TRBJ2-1,CASSLGGNEQFF,TGTGCCAGCAGCTTAGGAGGGAATGAGCAGTTCTTC
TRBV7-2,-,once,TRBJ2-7,CASSPRRPYEQYF,TGTGCCAGCAGTCCCCGGCGGCCCTACGAGCAGTACTTC
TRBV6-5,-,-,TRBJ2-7,CASSYGGTSYEQYF,TGTGCCAGCAGTTATGGAGGGACCTCCTACGAGCAGTACTTC
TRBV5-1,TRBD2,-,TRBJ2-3,CASSPRLAGVSGTDTQYF,TGCGCCAGCAGCCCGCGACTAGCGGGAGTGAGTGGCACAGATACGCAGTATTTC
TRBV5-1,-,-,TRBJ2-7,CASSLQGGVLGEQYF,TGCGCCAGCAGCCTACAGGGGGGGGTTCTCGGCGAGCAGTACTTC
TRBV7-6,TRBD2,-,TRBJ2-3,CASSLDSGGSTDTQYF,TGTGCCAGCAGCTTAGACAGCGGGGGGAGCACAGATACGCAGTATTTT
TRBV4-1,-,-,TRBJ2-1,CASSQDGAGDNEQFF,TGCGCCAGCAGCCAAGACGGAGCGGGTGACAATGAGCAGTTCTTC
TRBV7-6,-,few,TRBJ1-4,CASSLNVPGSSELFF,TGTGCCAGCAGCTTAAACGTCCCAGGTTCGTCGGAACTGTTTTTT
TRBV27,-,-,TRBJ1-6,CASTRTIDSPLHF,TGTGCCAGCACCCGGACTATCGATTCACCCCTCCACTTT
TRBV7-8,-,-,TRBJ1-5,CASSSPQGSGNQPQHF,TGTGCCAGCAGCTCTCCTCAGGGCTCCGGCAATCAGCCCCAGCATTTT